These T cell receptor beta chains were read from a single sample in a study of graft-versus-host responses after intestinal transplantation. Assay: immunoSEQ multiplex PCR; the TCRdb copy retains only in-frame clones and omits some. In the table there are approximately 50,000 clones, approximately 84% of which are singletons. These TCRs' antigens remain unknown. This specimen was unstimulated CD4+ T cells sorted from spleen or lymph node cells, taken before transplant. The receptor source for this set is a human donor who was the organ donor for an intestinal transplant. CDR3s include the opening cysteine and the closing phenylalanine or tryptophan. D genes are given only for firm matches. Where a row states a size, it is once, few, many or the class of an expanded clone; other rows omit it.

TRBD2 | . | TRBJ2-2 | TRBV19 | TGTGCCAGTAGTGCTAGCGGGAACACCGGGGAGCTGTTTTTT | CASSASGNTGELFF
TRBD1 | . | TRBJ2-5 | TRBV5-4 | TGTGCCAGCAGCTTCGACAGGGGATCTTCGGAGACCCAGTACTTC | CASSFDRGSSETQYF
TRBD2 | . | TRBJ2-1 | TRBV5-1 | TGCGCCAGCAGCTCAGGACCGACTAGCGGAACTTACAATGAGCAGTTCTTC | CASSSGPTSGTYNEQFF
. | . | TRBJ2-5 | TRBV6-5 | TGTGCCAGCAGTTACGCGGGACTGACGACCCAGTACTTC | CASSYAGLTTQYF
. | . | TRBJ1-1 | TRBV11-3 | TGTGCCAGCAGCTTAGGACAGCTTATGAACACTGAAGCTTTCTTT | CASSLGQLMNTEAFF
TRBD2 | . | TRBJ2-3 | TRBV10-3 | TGTGCCATCAGGCCCGGGACTAGCGGGACAGATACGCAGTATTTT | CAIRPGTSGTDTQYF
TRBD2 | . | TRBJ2-2 | TRBV11-2 | TGTGCCAGCAGCTTGGGCCTACTAGCGGGGGGAGACACCGGGGAGCTGTTTTTT | CASSLGLLAGGDTGELFF
. | . | TRBJ1-6 | TRBV7-2 | TGTGCCAGCAGCTTGGGGGGGGCGGGTTCACCCCTCCACTTT | CASSLGGAGSPLHF
TRBD1 | few | TRBJ1-2 | TRBV6-5 | TGTGCCAGCAGTTACTCGACAGGGGGCGGCTACACCTTC | CASSYSTGGGYTF
. | . | TRBJ1-4 | TRBV4-2 | TGTGCCAGCAGCCAAGATCTACAGACTCAAAATGAAAAACTGTTTTTT | CASSQDLQTQNEKLFF
TRBD1 | . | TRBJ2-7 | TRBV11-3 | TGTGCCAGCAGCTCACGGGACAGGCTGTCCTACGAGCAGTACTTC | CASSSRDRLSYEQYF
. | . | TRBJ2-1 | TRBV7-9 | TGTGCCAGCAGCTTAGGAGGGGCAGGTGAGCAGTTCTTC | CASSLGGAGEQFF
TRBD1 | . | TRBJ2-1 | TRBV11-2 | TGTGCCAGCAGCTTATTCCGGGACAGGGGGGCCAATGAGCAGTTCTTC | CASSLFRDRGANEQFF
. | . | TRBJ2-1 | TRBV15 | TGTGCCACCAGCAGAGTTGGGAATGAGCAGTTCTTC | CATSRVGNEQFF
. | . | TRBJ2-6 | TRBV25-1 | TGTGCCAGCGGGACATCTGGGGCCAACGTCCTGACTTTC | CASGTSGANVLTF
. | . | TRBJ1-1 | TRBV18 | TGTGCCAGCTCACTAAATCCAGGAAACACTGAAGCTTTCTTT | CASSLNPGNTEAFF
. | . | TRBJ1-2 | TRBV6-6 | TGTGCCAGCAGTTATCGGCGACAGAGCTCAGACTATGGCTACACCTTC | CASSYRRQSSDYGYTF
TRBD1 | . | TRBJ2-3 | TRBV20-1 | TGCAGTGCTAGAGTCAGGGGGACGCAGTATTTT | CSARVRGTQYF
. | . | TRBJ2-2 | TRBV4-3 | TGCGCCAGCAGCCCGAAGAGTGTAGGGGCCGGGGAGCTGTTTTTT | CASSPKSVGAGELFF
. | . | TRBJ1-1 | TRBV4-1 | TGCGCCAGCAGCCAAGAAGTAGCGGGGCGTACTGAAGCTTTCTTT | CASSQEVAGRTEAFF
TRBD1 | . | TRBJ1-3 | TRBV30 | TGTGCCTGGAGTGGATGGAGGGGACAGGGGGCTGGAAACACCATATATTTT | CAWSGWRGQGAGNTIYF
TRBD2 | . | TRBJ2-1 | TRBV27 | TGTGCCAGCAGTCCAACCAACTCACTAGCGGGAGGTGACAATGAGCAGTTCTTC | CASSPTNSLAGGDNEQFF
. | . | TRBJ1-3 | TRBV5-1 | TGCGCCAGCAGCTTCCGGGGTGCCGCTGGAAACACCATATATTTT | CASSFRGAAGNTIYF
TRBD1 | . | TRBJ1-4 | TRBV25-1 | TGTGCCAGCAAGGGAAGACAGGGGGCTGAAAAACTGTTTTTT | CASKGRQGAEKLFF
. | . | TRBJ2-3 | TRBV5-1 | TGCGCCAGCAGCTTGGGGGCAGATACGCAGTATTTT | CASSLGADTQYF
TRBD2 | . | TRBJ2-1 | TRBV6-5 | TGTGCCAGCAGTGGTGGTTTACTAGCGGGAGTCAAGCAGTTCTTC | CASSGGLLAGVKQFF
TRBD1 | . | TRBJ1-3 | TRBV6-5 | TGTGCCAGCAGTGGACAGGGAGGGAGAAACACCATATATTTT | CASSGQGGRNTIYF
. | . | TRBJ2-2 | TRBV19 | TGTGCCAGTAGTAGGACAGTTTTAGCCGGGGAGCTGTTTTTT | CASSRTVLAGELFF